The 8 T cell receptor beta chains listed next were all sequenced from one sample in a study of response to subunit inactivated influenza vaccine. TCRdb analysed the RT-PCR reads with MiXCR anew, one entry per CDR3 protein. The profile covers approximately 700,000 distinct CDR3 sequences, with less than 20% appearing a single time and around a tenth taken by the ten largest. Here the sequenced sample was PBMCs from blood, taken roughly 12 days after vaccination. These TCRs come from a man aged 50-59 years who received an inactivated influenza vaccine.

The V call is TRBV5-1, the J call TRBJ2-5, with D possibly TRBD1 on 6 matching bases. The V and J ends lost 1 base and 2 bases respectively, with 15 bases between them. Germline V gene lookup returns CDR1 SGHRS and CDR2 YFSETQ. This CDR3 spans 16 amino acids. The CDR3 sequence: CASSLRVSGQQETQYF. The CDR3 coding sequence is TGCGCCAGCAGCTTGAGGGTGTCCGGACAGCAAGAGACCCAGTACTTC.

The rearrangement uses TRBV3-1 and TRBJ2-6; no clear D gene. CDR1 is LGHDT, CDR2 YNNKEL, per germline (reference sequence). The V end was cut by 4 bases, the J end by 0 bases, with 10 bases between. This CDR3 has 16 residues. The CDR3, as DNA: TGTGCCAGCAGCCCCGACACCCTCTCTGGGGCCAACGTCCTGACTTTC. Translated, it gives CASSPDTLSGANVLTF.

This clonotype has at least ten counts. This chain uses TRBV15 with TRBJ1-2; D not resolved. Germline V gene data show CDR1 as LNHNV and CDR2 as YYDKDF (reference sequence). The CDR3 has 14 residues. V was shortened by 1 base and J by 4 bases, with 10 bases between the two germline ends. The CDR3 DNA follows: TGTGCCACCAGCAGAGCCTCTACACTCTATGGCTACACCTTC. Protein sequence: CATSRASTLYGYTF. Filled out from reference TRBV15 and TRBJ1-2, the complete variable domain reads DAMVIQNPRYQVTQFGKPVTLSCSQTLNHNVMYWYQQKSSQAPKLLFHYYDKDFNNEADTPDNFQSRRPNTSFCFLDIRSPGLGDTAMYLCATSRASTLYGYTFGSGTRLTVV.

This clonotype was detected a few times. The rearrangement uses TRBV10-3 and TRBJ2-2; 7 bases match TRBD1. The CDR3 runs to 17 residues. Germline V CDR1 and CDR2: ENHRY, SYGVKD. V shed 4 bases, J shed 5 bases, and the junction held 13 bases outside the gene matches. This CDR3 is CAISGRGQETTTGELFF. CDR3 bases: TGTGCCATCAGTGGACGAGGACAGGAAACTACAACCGGGGAGCTGTTTTTT.

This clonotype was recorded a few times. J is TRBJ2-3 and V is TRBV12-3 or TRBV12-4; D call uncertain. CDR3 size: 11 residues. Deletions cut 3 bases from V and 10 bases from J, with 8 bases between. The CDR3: CASSLYPAQYF. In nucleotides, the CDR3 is TGTGCCAGCAGTTTGTATCCGGCGCAGTATTTT.

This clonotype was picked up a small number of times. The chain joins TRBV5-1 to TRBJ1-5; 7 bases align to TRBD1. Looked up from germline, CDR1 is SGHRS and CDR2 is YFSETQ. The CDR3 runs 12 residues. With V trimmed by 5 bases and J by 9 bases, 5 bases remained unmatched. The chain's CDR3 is CASRKNRGPQHF. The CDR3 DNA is TGCGCCAGCAGAAAAAACAGGGGGCCCCAGCATTTT.

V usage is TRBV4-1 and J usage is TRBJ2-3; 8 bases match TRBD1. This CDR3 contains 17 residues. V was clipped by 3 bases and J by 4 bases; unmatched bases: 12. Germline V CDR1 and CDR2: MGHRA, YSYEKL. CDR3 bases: TGCGCCAGCAGCCACGGGGGAATTGGACAGGGCCCAGATACGCAGTATTTT. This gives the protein CASSHGGIGQGPDTQYF.

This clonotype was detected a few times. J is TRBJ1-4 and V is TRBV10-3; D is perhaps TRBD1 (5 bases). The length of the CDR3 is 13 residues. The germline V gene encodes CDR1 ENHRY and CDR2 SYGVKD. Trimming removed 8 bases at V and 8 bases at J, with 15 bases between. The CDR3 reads CAISGRGGEKLFF. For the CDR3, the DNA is TGTGCCATCTCAGGGAGGGGAGGCGAAAAACTGTTTTTT.